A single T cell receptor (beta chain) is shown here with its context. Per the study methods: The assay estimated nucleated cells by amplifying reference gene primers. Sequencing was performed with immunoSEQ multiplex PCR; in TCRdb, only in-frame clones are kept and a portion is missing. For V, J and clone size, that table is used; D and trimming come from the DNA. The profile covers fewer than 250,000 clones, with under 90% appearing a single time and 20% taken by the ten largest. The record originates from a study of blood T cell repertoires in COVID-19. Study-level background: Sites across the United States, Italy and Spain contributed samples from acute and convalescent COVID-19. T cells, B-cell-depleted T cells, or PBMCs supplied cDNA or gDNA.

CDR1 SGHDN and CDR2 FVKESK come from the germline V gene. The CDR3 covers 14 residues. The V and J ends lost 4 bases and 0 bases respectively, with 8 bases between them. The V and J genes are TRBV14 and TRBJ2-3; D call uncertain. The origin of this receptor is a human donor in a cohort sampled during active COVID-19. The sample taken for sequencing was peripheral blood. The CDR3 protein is CASSPLGSTDTQYF. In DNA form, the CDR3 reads TGTGCCAGCAGCCCGCTCGGGAGCACAGATACGCAGTATTTT.